This T cell receptor (beta chain) was observed in a study of post-analysis software for immune sequencing data. Study at large: Several disease courses (relapsing-remitting, secondary progressive and progressive-relapsing) of multiple sclerosis were included. The study's findings and limits: Samples from one preparation batch, clustered by F measure, grouped strongly together. Higher frequency in patients than in controls was seen for five TRBV segments, with TRBV5-6, TRBV5-1 and TRBV20-1 among them. Normalized Chao1 diversity in multiple sclerosis patients fell significantly below that of controls.

Unique molecular identifiers were present in the TCR beta cDNA libraries. From about 1 to 10 million T cells, 400,000 to 500,000 cDNA molecules were obtained. TCRdb analysed the PCR reads with MiXCR anew, one entry per CDR3 protein. The table shows hundreds of thousands of distinct CDR3 sequences, with around 60% occurring only once. As for this clonotype: The target antigen is unknown.

Losses at the gene ends were 6 bases for V and 8 bases for J; bases not matched to a gene: 10. This CDR3 contains 14 residues. Germline V lookup: CDR1 SNHLY, CDR2 FYNNEI. Sequencing was done on a sample of blood. This chain links TRBV2 with TRBJ1-2; TRBD1 matches at 9 bases. The clonotype originates from a girl aged 2 to 9 with multiple sclerosis. The CDR3 DNA sequence: TGTGCCAGCAGACCCCTGGGACAGGGTAGCGGCTACACCTTC. As protein: CASRPLGQGSGYTF.